Given below is one T cell receptor (beta chain) in context. The PCR had 60 Vbeta and 13 Jbeta primers. Generated by immunoSEQ multiplex PCR, the TCRdb table keeps only in-frame clones and is missing some. The sample has approximately 150,000 clones; 75% to 85% are singletons. This record belongs to a study of cytomegalovirus exposure and HLA in healthy donors. This clonotype originated in a woman aged 25 to 39 in good health and CMV-seropositive. Sequences were obtained from PBMCs.

CDR3 amino acids: CASIGLAESIGETQYF. CDR3 in DNA: TGCGCCAGCATAGGGCTAGCGGAGAGTATAGGGGAGACCCAGTACTTC. The chain is built from TRBV5-1 and TRBJ2-5; TRBD2 matches 7 bases. Germline V gives CDR1 SGHRS, CDR2 YFSETQ. V trimming: 6 bases; J trimming: 5 bases; junction bases outside the gene matches: 16. The length of the CDR3 is 16 residues.